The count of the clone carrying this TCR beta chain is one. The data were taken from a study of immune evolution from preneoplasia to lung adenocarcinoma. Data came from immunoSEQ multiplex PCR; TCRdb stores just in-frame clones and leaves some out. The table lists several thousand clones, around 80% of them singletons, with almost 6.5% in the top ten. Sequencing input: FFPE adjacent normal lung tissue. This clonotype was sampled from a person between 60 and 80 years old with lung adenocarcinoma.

The CDR3 DNA reads as TGCGCCAGCAGCCAAGAACATCGGGAGACCCAGTACTTC. It encodes CASSQEHRETQYF. The V call is TRBV4-1, the J call TRBJ2-5; D not certain. Germline CDR1 and CDR2: MGHRA and YSYEKL. V was clipped by 0 bases and J by 5 bases, with 7 bases between them. CDR3 length: 13 residues.